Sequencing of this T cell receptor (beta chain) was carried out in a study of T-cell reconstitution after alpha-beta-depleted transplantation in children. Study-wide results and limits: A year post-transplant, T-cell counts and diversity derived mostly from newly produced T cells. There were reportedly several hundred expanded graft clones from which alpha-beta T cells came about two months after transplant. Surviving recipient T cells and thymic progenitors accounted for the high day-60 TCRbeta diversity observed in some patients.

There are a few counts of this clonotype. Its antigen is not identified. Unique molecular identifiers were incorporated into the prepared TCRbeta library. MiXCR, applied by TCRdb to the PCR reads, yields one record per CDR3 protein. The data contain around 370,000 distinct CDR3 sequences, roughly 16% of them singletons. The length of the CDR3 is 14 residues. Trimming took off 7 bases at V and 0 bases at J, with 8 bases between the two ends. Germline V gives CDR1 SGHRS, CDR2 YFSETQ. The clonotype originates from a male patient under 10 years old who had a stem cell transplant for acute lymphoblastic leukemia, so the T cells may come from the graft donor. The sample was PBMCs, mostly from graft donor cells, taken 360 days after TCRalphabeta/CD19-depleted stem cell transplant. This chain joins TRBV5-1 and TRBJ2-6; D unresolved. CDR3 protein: CASRYHSGANVLTF. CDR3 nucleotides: TGCGCCAGCCGATATCACTCTGGGGCCAACGTCCTGACTTTC.